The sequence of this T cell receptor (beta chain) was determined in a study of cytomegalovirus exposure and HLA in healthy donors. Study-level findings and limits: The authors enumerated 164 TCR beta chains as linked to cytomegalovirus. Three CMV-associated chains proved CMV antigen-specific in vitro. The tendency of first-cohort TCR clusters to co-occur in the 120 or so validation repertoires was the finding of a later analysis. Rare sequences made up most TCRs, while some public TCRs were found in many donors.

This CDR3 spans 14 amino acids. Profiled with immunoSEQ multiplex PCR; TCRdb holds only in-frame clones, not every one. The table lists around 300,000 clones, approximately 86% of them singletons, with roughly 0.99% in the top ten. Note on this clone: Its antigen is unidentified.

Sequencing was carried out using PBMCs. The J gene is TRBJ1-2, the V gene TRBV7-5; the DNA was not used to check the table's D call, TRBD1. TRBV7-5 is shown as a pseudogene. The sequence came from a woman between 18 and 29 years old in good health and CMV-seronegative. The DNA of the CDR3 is TGTGTCAGAACCGGACAGGGACGCGTAGATGGCTACACCTTC. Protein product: CVRTGQGRVDGYTF.